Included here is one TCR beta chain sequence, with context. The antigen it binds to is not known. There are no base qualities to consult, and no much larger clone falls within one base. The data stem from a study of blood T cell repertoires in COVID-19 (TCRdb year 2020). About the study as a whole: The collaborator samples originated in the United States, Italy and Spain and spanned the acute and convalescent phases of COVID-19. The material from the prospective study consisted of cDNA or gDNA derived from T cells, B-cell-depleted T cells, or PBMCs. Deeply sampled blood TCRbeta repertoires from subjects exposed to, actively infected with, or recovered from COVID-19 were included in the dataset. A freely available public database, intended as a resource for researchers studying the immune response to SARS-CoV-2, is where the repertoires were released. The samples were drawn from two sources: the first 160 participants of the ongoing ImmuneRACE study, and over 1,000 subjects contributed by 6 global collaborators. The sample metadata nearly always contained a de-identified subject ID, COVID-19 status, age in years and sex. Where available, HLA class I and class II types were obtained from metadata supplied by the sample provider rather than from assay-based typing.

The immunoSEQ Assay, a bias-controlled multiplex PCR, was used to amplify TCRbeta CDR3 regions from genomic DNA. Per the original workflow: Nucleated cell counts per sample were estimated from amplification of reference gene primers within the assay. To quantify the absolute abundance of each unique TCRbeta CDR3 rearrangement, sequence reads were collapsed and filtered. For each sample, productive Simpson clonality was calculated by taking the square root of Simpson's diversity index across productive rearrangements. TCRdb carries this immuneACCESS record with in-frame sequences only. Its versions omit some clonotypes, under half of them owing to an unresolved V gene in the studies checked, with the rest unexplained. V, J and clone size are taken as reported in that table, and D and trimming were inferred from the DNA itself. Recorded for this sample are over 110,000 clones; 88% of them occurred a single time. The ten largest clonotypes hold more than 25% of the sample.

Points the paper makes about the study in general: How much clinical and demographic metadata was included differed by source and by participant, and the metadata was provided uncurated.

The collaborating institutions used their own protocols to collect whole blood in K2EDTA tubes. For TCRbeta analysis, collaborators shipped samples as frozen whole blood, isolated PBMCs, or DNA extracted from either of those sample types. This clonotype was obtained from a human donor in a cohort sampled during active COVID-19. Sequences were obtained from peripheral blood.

The nucleotides are TGTGCCAGCTCCCCTGGCAGAGGGGGTACAGATACGCAGTATTTT. This codes for CASSPGRGGTDTQYF. Recombination linked TRBV18 to TRBJ2-3; the D gene is perhaps TRBD1, on 6 matching bases. Counted from cysteine to phenylalanine, this CDR3 has 15 amino acids. Just the 45-base CDR3 DNA is kept, in frame starting at base 1. CDR1 and CDR2 are drawn from the germline V gene: KGHSH, LQKENI. V drops 6 bases and J drops 3 bases, leaving 16 bases in between.